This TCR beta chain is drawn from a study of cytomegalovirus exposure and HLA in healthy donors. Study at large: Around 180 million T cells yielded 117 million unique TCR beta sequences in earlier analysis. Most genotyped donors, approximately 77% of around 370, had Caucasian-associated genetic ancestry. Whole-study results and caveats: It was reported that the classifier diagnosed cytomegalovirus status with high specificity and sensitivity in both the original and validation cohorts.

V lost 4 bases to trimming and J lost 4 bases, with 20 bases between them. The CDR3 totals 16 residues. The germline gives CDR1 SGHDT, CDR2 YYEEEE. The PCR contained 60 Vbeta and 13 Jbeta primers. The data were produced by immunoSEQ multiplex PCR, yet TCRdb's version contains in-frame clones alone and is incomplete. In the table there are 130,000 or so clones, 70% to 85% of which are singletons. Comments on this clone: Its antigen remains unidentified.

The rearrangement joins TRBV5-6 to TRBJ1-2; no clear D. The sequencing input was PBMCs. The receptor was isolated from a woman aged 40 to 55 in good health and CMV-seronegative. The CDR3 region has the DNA TGTGCCAGCAGCCAACTTTCTGTGGAGGCCCTCTATGGCTACACCTTC. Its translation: CASSQLSVEALYGYTF.